This T cell receptor (beta chain) was captured by sequencing in a study of blood T cell repertoires in COVID-19 (dated by TCRdb to 2020 to 2021). Background on the whole study: Collaborator samples came from the United States, Italy and Spain and covered acute and convalescent phases of COVID-19. A freely available public database, intended as a resource for researchers studying the immune response to SARS-CoV-2, is where the repertoires were released. Samples were obtained from the ongoing ImmuneRACE study (first 160 participants) and from approximately 1,200 subjects provided by 6 global collaborators. Nearly every sample came with metadata listing a de-identified subject ID, COVID-19 status, age in years and sex. Subjects who had been exposed to COVID-19, were actively infected with it, or had recovered from it provided the deeply sampled blood TCRbeta repertoires that made up the dataset. The prospective study material was composed of cDNA or gDNA derived from T cells, B-cell-depleted T cells, or PBMCs. Where HLA class I and class II types were available, the types were taken from metadata supplied by the sample provider, not from assay-based typing.

Beyond this particular receptor, the publication reports: Clinical and demographic metadata were provided uncurated, with the amount varying by source and participant.

The immunoSEQ Assay, a bias-controlled multiplex PCR, was used to amplify TCRbeta CDR3 regions from genomic DNA. The paper's data handling went like this. Within the assay, amplification of reference gene primers was used to estimate how many nucleated cells each sample contained. To quantify the absolute abundance of each unique TCRbeta CDR3 rearrangement, sequence reads were collapsed and filtered. Productive Simpson clonality was computed per sample as the square root of Simpson's diversity index over productive rearrangements. Held by TCRdb, this immuneACCESS table contains in-frame sequences only and omits some clones. Under half of the omission traces to an unresolved V gene where checked; the cause of the rest is unknown. V and J calls and clone size follow that table, whereas D and trimming were derived from the DNA. The sample yields 190,000 or so clones; approximately 90% were counted once. In total, the top ten clones hold around 10% of the sample.

The V and J ends are trimmed by 5 bases and 3 bases, leaving 17 bases between them. From the germline V gene (reference sequence), CDR1 is MNHEY and CDR2 is SMNVEV. The CDR3, cysteine through phenylalanine, is 16 amino acids long. Here the CDR3 DNA is all that survives: 48 bases in frame from base 1. Note on this clone: Its specific antigen is unknown. No much larger clonotype is one base removed from it; base qualities were not supplied.

Participants in the prospective study were enrolled through a virtual design, were aged about 18 to 90 years, and lived in roughly 25 United States geographic areas. In the prospective study, participants were assigned to cohorts based on the clinical history participants reported in a screening survey and a study questionnaire. Mobile phlebotomists in the prospective study collected whole blood, serum and a nasopharyngeal or oropharyngeal swab from every participant. Prospective study participants could optionally give additional blood draws and questionnaires over an approximately two-month period. Blood samples from the prospective study were shipped frozen or at room temperature prior to DNA extraction.

Material: PBMCs or T cells enriched from blood (not recorded which). This clonotype was obtained from a man aged 18 to 29 with acute COVID-19. The receptor chain draws on TRBV27 and TRBJ2-1, with the identity of the D gene unclear. The CDR3 in this case is CASSPRKGGFYNEQFF. The sequenced DNA: TGTGCCAGCAGTCCCCGGAAAGGCGGATTCTACAATGAGCAGTTCTTC.